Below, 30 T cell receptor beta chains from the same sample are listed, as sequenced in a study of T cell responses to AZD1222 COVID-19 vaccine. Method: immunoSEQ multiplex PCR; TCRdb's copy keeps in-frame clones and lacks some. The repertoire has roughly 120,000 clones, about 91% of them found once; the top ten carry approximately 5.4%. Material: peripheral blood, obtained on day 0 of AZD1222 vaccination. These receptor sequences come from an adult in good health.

The CDR3 DNA sequence: TGTGCCAGCAGTGAAGGGACAGCGAACACCGGGGAGCTGTTTTTT. Its translation: CASSEGTANTGELFF. The chain carries TRBV2 and TRBJ2-2; tentative D call: TRBD1 (6 bases). CDR3 size: 15 residues. The V and J ends lost 1 base and 0 bases respectively, with 6 bases between them. Germline V lookup: CDR1 SNHLY, CDR2 FYNNEI.

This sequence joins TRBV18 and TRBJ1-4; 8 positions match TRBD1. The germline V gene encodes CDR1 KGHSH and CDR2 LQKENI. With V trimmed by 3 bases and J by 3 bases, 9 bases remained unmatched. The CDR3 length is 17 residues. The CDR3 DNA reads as TGTGCCAGCTCACCCTCTCGACCGACAGGGGCTAATGAAAAACTGTTTTTT. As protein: CASSPSRPTGANEKLFF.

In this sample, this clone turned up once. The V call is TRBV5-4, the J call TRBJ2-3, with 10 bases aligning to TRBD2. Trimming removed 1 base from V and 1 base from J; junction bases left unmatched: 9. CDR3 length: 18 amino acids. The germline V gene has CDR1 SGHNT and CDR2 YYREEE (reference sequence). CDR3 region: CASSLKTSGVAGTDTQYF. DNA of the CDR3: TGTGCCAGCAGCTTGAAAACTAGCGGGGTGGCTGGCACAGATACGCAGTATTTT.

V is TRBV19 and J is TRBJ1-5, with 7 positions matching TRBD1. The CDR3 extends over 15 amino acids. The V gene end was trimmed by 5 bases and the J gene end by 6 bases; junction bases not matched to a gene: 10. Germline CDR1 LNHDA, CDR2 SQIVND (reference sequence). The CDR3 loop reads CASSLAAPGGQPQHF. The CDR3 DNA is TGTGCCAGTAGTTTGGCTGCGCCAGGGGGTCAGCCCCAGCATTTT.

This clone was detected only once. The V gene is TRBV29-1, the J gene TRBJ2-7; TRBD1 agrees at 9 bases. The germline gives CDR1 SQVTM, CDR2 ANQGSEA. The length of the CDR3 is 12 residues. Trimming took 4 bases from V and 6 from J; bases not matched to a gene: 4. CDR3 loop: CSVALTGGEQYF. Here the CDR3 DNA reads TGCAGCGTTGCACTGACAGGGGGCGAGCAGTACTTC.

CDR3 amino acids: CASSQDPGSSYEQYF. The CDR3 bases are TGCGCCAGCAGCCAAGATCCGGGCAGCTCCTACGAGCAGTACTTC. This chain uses TRBV4-3 with TRBJ2-7; D is unresolved. The CDR3 is 15 residues long. The V end lost 0 bases, the J end lost 0 bases, and 9 bases lay between the germline ends. Germline-derived CDR1 and CDR2 are LGHNA and YSLEER.

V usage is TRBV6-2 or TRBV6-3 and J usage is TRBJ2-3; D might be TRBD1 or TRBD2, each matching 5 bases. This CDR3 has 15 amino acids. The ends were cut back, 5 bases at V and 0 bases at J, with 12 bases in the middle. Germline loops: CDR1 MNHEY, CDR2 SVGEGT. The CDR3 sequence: CASSSNWGSTDTQYF. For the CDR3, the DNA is TGTGCCAGCAGTAGTAATTGGGGGAGCACAGATACGCAGTATTTT.

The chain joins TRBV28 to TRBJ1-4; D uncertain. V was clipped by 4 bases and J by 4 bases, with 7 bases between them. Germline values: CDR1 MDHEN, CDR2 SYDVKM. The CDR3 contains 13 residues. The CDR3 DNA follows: TGTGCCAGCAGTTACATGGGTAATGAAAAACTGTTTTTT. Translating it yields CASSYMGNEKLFF.

CDR3 region: CASSREQTGELFF. The CDR3 bases are TGCGCCAGCAGCCGAGAACAGACCGGGGAGCTGTTTTTT. This chain joins TRBV4-3 and TRBJ2-2, with D uncertain. V was shortened by 4 bases and J by 5 bases, with 8 bases between the two germline ends. Germline CDR1 LGHNA, CDR2 YSLEER. The CDR3 contains 13 residues.

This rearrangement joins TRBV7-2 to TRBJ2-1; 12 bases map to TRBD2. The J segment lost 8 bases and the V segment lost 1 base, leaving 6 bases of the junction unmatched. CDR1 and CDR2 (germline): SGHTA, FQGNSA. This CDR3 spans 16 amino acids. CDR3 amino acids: CASSLGSSGGEDEQFF. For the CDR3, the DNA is TGTGCCAGCAGCTTAGGATCTAGCGGGGGGGAGGATGAGCAGTTCTTC.

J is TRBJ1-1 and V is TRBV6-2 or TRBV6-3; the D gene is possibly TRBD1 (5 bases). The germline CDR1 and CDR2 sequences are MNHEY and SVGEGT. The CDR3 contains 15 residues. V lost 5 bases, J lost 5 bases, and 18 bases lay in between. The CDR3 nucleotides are TGTGCCAGCAGTCGTATAGGGGTAGGCAAAACTGAAGCTTTCTTT. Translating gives CASSRIGVGKTEAFF.

In nucleotides, the CDR3 is TGTGCCTGCGGACTCACAGATACGCAGTATTTT. Protein sequence: CACGLTDTQYF. The chain links TRBV2 to TRBJ2-3, with D maybe TRBD2 (5 bases). Germline lookup yields CDR1 SNHLY and CDR2 FYNNEI. Trimming pared 11 bases from V and 2 bases from J, leaving 8 bases between. The CDR3 has 11 amino acids.

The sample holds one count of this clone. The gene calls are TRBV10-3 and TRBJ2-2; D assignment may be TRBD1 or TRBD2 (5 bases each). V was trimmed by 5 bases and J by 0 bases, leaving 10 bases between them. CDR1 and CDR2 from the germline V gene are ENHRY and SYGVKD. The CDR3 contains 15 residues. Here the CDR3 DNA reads TGTGCCATCAGTCCCAGGGACGCGAACACCGGGGAGCTGTTTTTT. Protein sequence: CAISPRDANTGELFF.

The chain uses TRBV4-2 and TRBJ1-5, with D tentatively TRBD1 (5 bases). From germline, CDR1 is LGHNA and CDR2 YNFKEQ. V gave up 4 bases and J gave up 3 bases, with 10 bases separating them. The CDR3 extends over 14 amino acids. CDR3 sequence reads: CASSPDSNNQPQHF. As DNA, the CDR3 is TGTGCCAGCAGCCCCGACAGCAACAATCAGCCCCAGCATTTT.

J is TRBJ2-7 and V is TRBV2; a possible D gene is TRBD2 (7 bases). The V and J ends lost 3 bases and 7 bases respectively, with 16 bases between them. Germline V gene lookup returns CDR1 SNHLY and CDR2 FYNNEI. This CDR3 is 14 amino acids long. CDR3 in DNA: TGTGCCAGCAGTGACCCGGGGGGCGTGAGAGAGCAGTACTTC. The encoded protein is CASSDPGGVREQYF.

This CDR3 is CASSPQGYSNQPQHF. The CDR3 DNA reads TGTGCCAGCAGCCCACAGGGATATAGCAATCAGCCCCAGCATTTT. The chain carries TRBV28 and TRBJ1-5, with TRBD1 as a possible D gene (6 bases). The CDR3 spans 15 residues. CDR1 and CDR2 from the germline V gene are MDHEN and SYDVKM. Deletions cut 6 bases from V and 0 bases from J, with 12 bases between.

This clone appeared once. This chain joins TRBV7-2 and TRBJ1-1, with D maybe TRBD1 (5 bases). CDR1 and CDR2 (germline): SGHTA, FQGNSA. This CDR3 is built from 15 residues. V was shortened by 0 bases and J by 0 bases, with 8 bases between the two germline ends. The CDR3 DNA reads TGTGCCAGCAGCTTAGCCCCAGGGCTGAACACTGAAGCTTTCTTT. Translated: CASSLAPGLNTEAFF. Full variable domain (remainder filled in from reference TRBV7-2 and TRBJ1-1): GAGVSQSPSNKVTEKGKDVELRCDPISGHTALYWYRQSLGQGLEFLIYFQGNSAPDKSGLPSDRFSAERTGGSVSTLTIQRTQQEDSAVYLCASSLAPGLNTEAFFGQGTRLTVV.

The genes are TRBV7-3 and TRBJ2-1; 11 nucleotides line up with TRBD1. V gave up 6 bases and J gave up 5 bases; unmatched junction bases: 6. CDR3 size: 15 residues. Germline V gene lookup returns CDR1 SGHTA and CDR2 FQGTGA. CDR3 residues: CASRRTGGADNEQFF. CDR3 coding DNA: TGTGCCAGCAGACGGACAGGGGGCGCTGACAATGAGCAGTTCTTC.

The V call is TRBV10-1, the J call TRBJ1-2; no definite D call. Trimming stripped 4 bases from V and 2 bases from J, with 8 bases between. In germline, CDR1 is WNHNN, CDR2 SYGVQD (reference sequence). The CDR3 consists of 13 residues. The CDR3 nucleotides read TGCGCCAGCAGTGCGGGGTCCAACTATGGCTACACCTTC. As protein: CASSAGSNYGYTF.

CDR3 region: CASRWSSGEYNSPLHF. The DNA of the CDR3 is TGTGCCAGCAGGTGGTCATCAGGGGAGTATAATTCACCCCTCCACTTT. The chain joins TRBV11-3 to TRBJ1-6, with a possible D match to TRBD1 (6 bases). This CDR3 region has 16 residues. Germline-derived CDR1 and CDR2 are SGHNT and YENEEA. V lost 6 bases and J 4 bases, leaving 16 bases between the germline ends.

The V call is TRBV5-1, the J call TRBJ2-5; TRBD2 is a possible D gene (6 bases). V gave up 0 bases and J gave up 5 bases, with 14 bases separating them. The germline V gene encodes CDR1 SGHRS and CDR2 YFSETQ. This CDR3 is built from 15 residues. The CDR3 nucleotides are TGCGCCAGCAGCTTGGTGTCTAGCGAGGGGGAGACCCAGTACTTC. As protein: CASSLVSSEGETQYF.

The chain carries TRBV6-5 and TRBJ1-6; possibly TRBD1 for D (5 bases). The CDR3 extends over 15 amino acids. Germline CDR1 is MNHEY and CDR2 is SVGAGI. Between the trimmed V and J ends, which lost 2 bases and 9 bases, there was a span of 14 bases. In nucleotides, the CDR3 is TGTGCCAGCAGTTACGACGACCCAGGGAGTTCACCCCTCCACTTT. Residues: CASSYDDPGSSPLHF.

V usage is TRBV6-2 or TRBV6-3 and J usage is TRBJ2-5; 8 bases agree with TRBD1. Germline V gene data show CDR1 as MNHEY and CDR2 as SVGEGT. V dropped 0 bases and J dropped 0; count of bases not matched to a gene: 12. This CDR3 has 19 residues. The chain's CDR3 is CASSYSMRDRGRDQETQYF. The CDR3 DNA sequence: TGTGCCAGCAGTTACTCGATGCGAGACAGGGGTAGAGACCAAGAGACCCAGTACTTC.

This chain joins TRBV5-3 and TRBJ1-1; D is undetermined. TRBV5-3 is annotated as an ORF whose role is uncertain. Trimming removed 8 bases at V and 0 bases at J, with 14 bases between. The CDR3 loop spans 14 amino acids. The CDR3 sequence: CASRFRTVNTEAFF. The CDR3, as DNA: TGTGCCAGTCGCTTCAGGACGGTGAACACTGAAGCTTTCTTT.

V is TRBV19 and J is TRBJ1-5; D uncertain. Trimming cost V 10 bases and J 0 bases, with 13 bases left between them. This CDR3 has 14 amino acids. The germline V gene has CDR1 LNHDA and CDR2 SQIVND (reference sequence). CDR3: CATKNRYSNQPQHF. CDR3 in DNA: TGTGCCACTAAAAACCGATATAGCAATCAGCCCCAGCATTTT.

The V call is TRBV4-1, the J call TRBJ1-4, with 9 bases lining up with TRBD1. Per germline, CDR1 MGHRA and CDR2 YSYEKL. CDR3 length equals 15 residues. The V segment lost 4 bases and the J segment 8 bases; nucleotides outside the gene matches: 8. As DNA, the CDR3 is TGCGCCAGCAGCCCTTGGACAGGGGAGCGCGAAAAACTGTTTTTT. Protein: CASSPWTGEREKLFF.

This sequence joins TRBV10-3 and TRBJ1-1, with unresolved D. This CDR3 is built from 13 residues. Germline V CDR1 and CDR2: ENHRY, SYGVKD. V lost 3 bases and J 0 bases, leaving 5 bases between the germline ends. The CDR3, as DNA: TGTGCCATCAGTGACATGGTGAACACTGAAGCTTTCTTT. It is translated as CAISDMVNTEAFF.

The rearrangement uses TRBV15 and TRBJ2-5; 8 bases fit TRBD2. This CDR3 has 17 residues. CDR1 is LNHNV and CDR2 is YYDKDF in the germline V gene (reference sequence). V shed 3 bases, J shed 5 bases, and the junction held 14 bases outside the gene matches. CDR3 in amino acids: CATSSLLNGGADETQYF. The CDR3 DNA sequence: TGTGCCACCAGCAGCCTCCTAAACGGGGGGGCCGATGAGACCCAGTACTTC.

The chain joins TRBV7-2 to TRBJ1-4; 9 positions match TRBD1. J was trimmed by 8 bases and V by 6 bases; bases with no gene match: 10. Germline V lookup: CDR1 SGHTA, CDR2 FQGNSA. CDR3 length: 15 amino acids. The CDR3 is CASRSSGQGGEKLFF. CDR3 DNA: TGTGCCAGCAGGAGCTCGGGACAGGGAGGGGAAAAACTGTTTTTT.

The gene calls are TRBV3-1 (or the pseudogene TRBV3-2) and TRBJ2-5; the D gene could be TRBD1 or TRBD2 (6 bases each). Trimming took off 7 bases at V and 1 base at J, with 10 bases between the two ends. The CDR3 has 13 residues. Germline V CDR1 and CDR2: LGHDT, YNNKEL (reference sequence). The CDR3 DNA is TGTGCCAGCAAGGGGGACTCCCAAGAGACCCAGTACTTC. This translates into CASKGDSQETQYF.